This T cell receptor (beta chain) was documented in a study of immune evolution from preneoplasia to lung adenocarcinoma (dated by TCRdb to about 2021). About the full investigation: HLA loss of heterozygosity was seen in about 7%, 15% and 30% of AIS, MIA and ADC lesions, and in no AAH lesions. TCR sequencing data came from over 40 patients. In total, the cohort included 50 to 65 patients with pulmonary nodules, all of whom underwent surgical resection. Whole exome sequencing and methylation data from the same cohort of nodules were integrated with the immune data. POLYSOLVER was used to infer class I HLA alleles from exome data, and LOHHLA was used to detect allele-specific HLA loss. Immune contexture across lung adenocarcinoma precursors and invasive adenocarcinoma was profiled using immune gene expression, TCR sequencing and multiplex immunofluorescence. Sample size was determined by specimen availability and not by a prior power calculation. Resected precursor lesions (AAH, AIS, MIA) and invasive adenocarcinomas were compared against paired morphologically normal lung tissue. The study reported that fewer than 130 samples were used for TCR sequencing.

At the junction V is shortened by 5 bases and J by 6 bases, with 10 bases in between. Taken from cysteine to phenylalanine, the CDR3 has 12 residues. Only the CDR3 DNA is retained, 36 bases long and in frame from the first base. Via the germline V gene, CDR1 is MNHEY and CDR2 SVGAGI. The patients had resection in Japan or China between about 2014 and 2018. Two lung cancer pathologists independently reviewed H&E slides to confirm the histologic diagnosis of every case. For nucleic acid extraction, premalignant or tumor cells were enriched by macro-dissection following pathologic assessment. FFPE tissue was used for DNA isolation with the AllPrep DNA/RNA FFPE Kit. The paper's findings and limits, for the study overall: Because all patients were from Japan and China, applicability to Western populations was uncertain. Findings were based on association rather than direct causation; larger cohorts with long-term follow-up and longitudinal biopsies were deemed needed. KRAS-mutant nodules showed the highest T cell clonality compared with EGFR-mutant or double wild-type lesions. Normal lung had the highest top T cell clone frequencies, which appeared to decline progressively from AAH through AIS, MIA and invasive adenocarcinoma. Clonality was highest in normal lung, while later-stage lesions appeared to have lower clonality but higher T cell density and diversity.

The immunoSEQ hsTCRbeta Kit was used to sequence TCR beta CDR3 regions from DNA. The authors processed their data as follows. The ImmunoSEQ Analyzer was used to analyse the TCR sequencing data. T cell clonality was defined as 1 minus Pielou's evenness computed on productive rearrangements. To measure T cell diversity, the inverse Simpson index was applied to productive templates. T cell density was defined as TCR beta template counts normalized to usable DNA, with usable DNA estimated by amplification and sequencing of housekeeping genes. Two-sided Kruskal-Wallis tests were used to compare TCR metrics across histologic stages. Sourced from immuneACCESS, this table was stored by TCRdb with only in-frame sequences that have V and J called. A share of the clones is absent; for the studies checked, an unresolved V gene accounts for under half, and the remainder has no known explanation. V and J calls and clone size are copied from that table; D and trimming were computed from the DNA. The sample table contains around 5,000 clones; only one count was recorded for over 75% of them. About 2.6% of the sample goes to the ten largest clones.

Remarks on this clone: The antigen this receptor binds is unknown. It has no much larger one-base neighbor in the sample; base qualities were not kept.

The chain uses TRBV6-5 and TRBJ2-5; the D gene is tentatively TRBD1 or TRBD2, each matching 6 bases. Sequencing was carried out using FFPE invasive lung adenocarcinoma tissue. The intended sense of this specimen's cell subset or site label: frankly invasive lung adenocarcinoma (ADC). The clonotype comes from a person aged 50-59 years with lung adenocarcinoma. The CDR3: CASSPGGKTQYF. The nucleotide sequence is TGTGCCAGCAGTCCCGGGGGCAAGACCCAGTACTTC.